The 19 T cell receptor beta chains in this list originate from one sample, sequenced in a study of vaccination and CD4 T cells after COVID-19. These TCRs are of unknown antigen specificity. CD4+ T cells that had been cultured provided DNA sequenced with the Oncomine TCR Beta short-read assay. TCRdb re-analysed the PCR reads in MiXCR, keeping a single row per CDR3 protein. The sample holds approximately 15,000 distinct CDR3 sequences, approximately 26% seen once. The sample's treatment: approximately 11-day PBMC culture with coronavirus spike peptide pools or control peptides (ViraFEST assay). Sequenced input: cultured CD4+ T cells from blood. Receptor source: a human donor with COVID-19.

This clonotype was seen a few times. The V and J genes are TRBV6-4 and TRBJ2-3; D perhaps matches TRBD1 (5 bases). CDR3 length: 15 residues. The germline V gene has CDR1 MRHNA and CDR2 SNTAGT. V lost 3 bases and J 0 bases, leaving 10 bases between the germline ends. CDR3 loop: CASSERGRSTDTQYF. The CDR3 DNA follows: TGTGCCAGCAGTGAAAGGGGTCGGAGCACAGATACGCAGTATTTT.

This clonotype has just a few counts. The J gene is TRBJ2-2, the V gene TRBV14; D gene uncertain. V lost 1 base and J lost 1, with 10 bases in between. The CDR3 spans 16 residues. Germline V CDR1 and CDR2: SGHDN, FVKESK. CDR3 DNA: TGTGCCAGCAGCCAAGTCATGCTTCAGAACACCGGGGAGCTGTTTTTT. It specifies CASSQVMLQNTGELFF.

This clonotype was counted a few times. This chain links TRBV28 with TRBJ1-2, with no clear D. V lost 2 bases, J lost 6 bases, and 13 bases lay in between. The germline V gene encodes CDR1 MDHEN and CDR2 SYDVKM. The CDR3 extends over 14 amino acids. The CDR3 coding sequence is TGTGCCAGCAGTTTAAGAGGGTATGGGGATGGCTACACCTTC. Amino acids: CASSLRGYGDGYTF.

The V and J genes are TRBV28 and TRBJ2-1, with D hard to call. There are 15 residues in the CDR3. CDR1 is MDHEN, CDR2 SYDVKM, per germline. Trimming shortened V by 5 bases and J by 6 bases, and 17 bases separated the two germline ends. The CDR3 reads CASSPAVEAPNEQFF. In nucleotides, the CDR3 is TGTGCCAGCAGTCCGGCGGTGGAAGCTCCCAATGAGCAGTTCTTC.

V is TRBV6-1 and J is TRBJ1-2, with a tentative D call TRBD1 (5 bases). Trimming pared 6 bases from V and 4 bases from J, leaving 12 bases between. Germline V gene data show CDR1 as MNHNS and CDR2 as SASEGT. The CDR3 spans 13 residues. CDR3 region: CASSQTAVYGYTF. The CDR3 bases are TGTGCCAGCAGCCAGACAGCGGTCTATGGCTACACCTTC.

The rearrangement uses TRBV11-2 and TRBJ2-7; D possibly matches TRBD1 or TRBD2 (6 bases each). The CDR3 extends over 15 amino acids. The V end was cut by 1 base, the J end by 7 bases, with 17 bases between. Germline loops: CDR1 SGHAT, CDR2 FQNNGV. CDR3 nucleotides: TGTGCCAGCAGCTTAGGGGGGGCGGGCTTGAGGGAGCAGTACTTC. It codes for CASSLGGAGLREQYF.

Here the CDR3 DNA reads TGTGCCAGCAGTCAGGTGTTCTCTGGAAACACCATATATTTT. It is translated as CASSQVFSGNTIYF. This chain links TRBV6-1 with TRBJ1-3; no reliable D call. The V gene's germline CDR1 is MNHNS and CDR2 SASEGT. The germline V and J ends were trimmed by 5 bases and 0 bases, with 8 bases remaining between them. The CDR3 runs 14 residues.

Concerning this clonotype itself: The junction does not match germline at one end; this may be a read error. V usage is TRBV30 and J usage is TRBJ2-3; TRBD2 agrees at 11 bases. Germline CDR1 and CDR2: GTSNPN and SVGIG (reference sequence). The CDR3 length is 16 residues. DNA for the CDR3: TGTGTCTGGAGTGCGGGACTAGCGGCCGGGAGGGGTACGCAGTATTTT. This codes for CVWSAGLAAGRGTQYF. Complete variable domain (other parts from reference TRBV30 and TRBJ2-3): SQTIHQWPATLVQPVGSPLSLECTVEGTSNPNLYWYRQAAGRGLQLLFYSVGIGQISSEVPQNLSASRPQDRQFILSSKKLLLSDSGFYLCVWSAGLAAGRGTQYFGPGTRLTVL.

This clonotype has more than one count but fewer than ten. The chain uses TRBV20-1 and TRBJ2-3; 10 nucleotides agree with TRBD2. The V gene's germline CDR1 is DFQATT and CDR2 SNEGSKA (reference sequence). The CDR3 totals 15 residues. With 1 base clipped from V and 6 bases from J, the junction kept 7 bases outside the gene matches. CDR3 protein: CSARVQAGGRDTQYF. CDR3 DNA: TGCAGTGCTAGAGTGCAAGCGGGGGGGCGGGATACGCAGTATTTT.

The gene calls are TRBV20-1 and TRBJ2-7; TRBD2 might be the D (6 bases). The CDR3 is made up of 14 amino acids. CDR1 DFQATT and CDR2 SNEGSKA come from the germline V gene (reference sequence). Trimming took 4 bases from V and 0 from J, leaving 13 bases between them. CDR3 nucleotide sequence: TGCAGTGCTACCCGGGACTCTGGCTCCTACGAGCAGTACTTC. Residues: CSATRDSGSYEQYF.

There are a few counts of this clonotype. V usage is TRBV21-1 and J usage is TRBJ2-7. TRBV21-1 is a listed pseudogene. This CDR3 is built from 13 residues. Here the CDR3 reads CASSKPTDYEQYF. In nucleotides, the CDR3 is TGTGCCAGCAGCAAACCAACGGATTACGAGCAGTACTTC.

The rearrangement joins TRBV20-1 to TRBJ2-2, with D possibly matching TRBD2 (7 bases). This CDR3 has 15 amino acids. V dropped 3 bases and J dropped 1 base, with 12 bases sitting between them. Germline lookup yields CDR1 DFQATT and CDR2 SNEGSKA (reference sequence). CDR3 protein: CSARGGPVNTGELFF. Written as DNA, the CDR3 is TGCAGTGCTAGGGGGGGGCCCGTGAACACCGGGGAGCTGTTTTTT.

There are a few counts of this clonotype. The rearrangement joins TRBV5-1 to TRBJ2-2; D call uncertain. V was trimmed by 2 bases and J by 4 bases, leaving 6 bases between them. CDR3 size: 13 residues. The germline gives CDR1 SGHRS, CDR2 YFSETQ. CDR3 sequence: CASSFMSTGELFF. In DNA form, the CDR3 reads TGCGCCAGCAGCTTTATGAGCACCGGGGAGCTGTTTTTT.

CDR3: CASSLAPGSDTQYF. The CDR3 bases are TGTGCCAGCAGCTTGGCGCCAGGGTCAGATACGCAGTATTTT. This chain connects TRBV5-4 to TRBJ2-3, with D possibly being TRBD1 (5 bases). The length of the CDR3 is 14 residues. Trimming stripped 0 bases from V and 4 bases from J, with 9 bases between. Germline-derived CDR1 and CDR2 are SGHNT and YYREEE (reference sequence).

This clonotype was seen more than once but under ten times. The rearrangement joins TRBV6-1 to TRBJ1-3; the D is unclear. V was trimmed by 4 bases and J by 2 bases, leaving 0 bases between them. CDR1 and CDR2 from the germline V gene are MNHNS and SASEGT. The CDR3 is 11 residues long. The CDR3 nucleotides read TGTGCCAGCAGTGCTGGAAACACCATATATTTT. This translates into CASSAGNTIYF.

The table lists this clonotype with a few counts. The rearrangement links TRBV7-2 to TRBJ2-3, with D tentatively TRBD1 or TRBD2 (6 bases each). Germline CDR1 and CDR2: SGHTA and FQGNSA. The CDR3 spans 16 residues. V was cut by 0 bases and J by 5 bases, with 15 bases left in between. This CDR3 reads CASSLAVGGGRDTQYF. The CDR3 DNA follows: TGTGCCAGCAGCTTAGCCGTTGGTGGGGGGCGAGATACGCAGTATTTT. Based on the CDR3 plus reference TRBV7-2 and TRBJ2-3, the full variable domain is GAGVSQSPSNKVTEKGKDVELRCDPISGHTALYWYRQSLGQGLEFLIYFQGNSAPDKSGLPSDRFSAERTGGSVSTLTIQRTQQEDSAVYLCASSLAVGGGRDTQYFGPGTRLTVL.

The rearrangement joins TRBV5-1 to TRBJ2-2; D might be TRBD2 (6 bases). The CDR3 has 14 residues. V was pared by 5 bases and J by 6 bases, with 14 bases between. Germline V CDR1 and CDR2: SGHRS, YFSETQ. The CDR3 nucleotides read TGCGCCAGCAGTACTAATGGAGGGTCCGGGGAGCTGTTTTTT. Translated: CASSTNGGSGELFF.

On this clonotype: The final CDR3 position lacks the conserved phenylalanine or tryptophan, pointing to a likely read error. The chain has TRBV12-3 or TRBV12-4 and TRBJ2-7, with D possibly TRBD1 on 6 matching bases. V lost 3 bases, J lost 3 bases, and 12 bases lay in between. The length of the CDR3 is 14 residues. CDR3 bases: TGTGCCAGCAGTTTCGGGGACAAAAGCTACGAGCAGTACCTC. Protein sequence: CASSFGDKSYEQYL.

This clonotype showed up just a few times. This rearrangement joins TRBV20-1 to TRBJ2-4, with D perhaps TRBD1 or TRBD2 (5 bases each). Trimming took off 4 bases at V and 0 bases at J, with 16 bases between the two ends. The CDR3 covers 16 residues. Germline assignment: CDR1 DFQATT and CDR2 SNEGSKA (reference sequence). Written as DNA, the CDR3 is TGCAGTGCTAACCGTCGGGACCTCATAGCCAAAAACATTCAGTACTTC. This translates into CSANRRDLIAKNIQYF.